Below, 13 T cell receptor beta chains from the same sample are listed, as sequenced in a study of T cell responses to AZD1222 COVID-19 vaccine. The table came from immunoSEQ multiplex PCR; TCRdb's copy has only in-frame clones and leaves some out. The profile shows 120,000 to 150,000 clones, 85% to 95% of them singletons. Here the sequenced sample was peripheral blood, taken on day 0 of MenACWY control vaccination. The source is an adult in good health.

The chain combines TRBV7-3 with TRBJ2-1; 10 nucleotides agree with TRBD2. V lost 2 bases and J lost 8; bases outside the gene matches: 9. CDR1 SGHTA and CDR2 FQGTGA come from the germline V gene. The CDR3 sequence is 16 residues long. The CDR3 reads CASSLYLAGDWDEQFF. The CDR3 nucleotides are TGTGCCAGCAGCTTATATCTAGCGGGAGATTGGGATGAGCAGTTCTTC.

The chain links TRBV5-1 to TRBJ1-2; D gene unclear. CDR3 length equals 15 residues. The V end was cut by 3 bases, the J end by 1 base, with 13 bases between. From germline, CDR1 is SGHRS and CDR2 YFSETQ. Here the CDR3 DNA reads TGCGCCAGCAGCTGGAATTATGACCTTAACTATGGCTACACCTTC. Its translation is CASSWNYDLNYGYTF.

The V and J genes are TRBV13 and TRBJ2-5; D remains ambiguous. This CDR3 has 14 amino acids. Trimming shortened V by 0 bases and J by 8 bases, and 13 bases separated the two germline ends. Germline lookup yields CDR1 PRHDT and CDR2 FYEKMQ (reference sequence). The CDR3 DNA follows: TGTGCCAGCAGCTTAGGGGGTACCAAGAGAACCCAGTACTTC. The encoded protein is CASSLGGTKRTQYF.

This chain links TRBV30 with TRBJ2-3; D unclear. V lost 1 base and J lost 5, with 7 bases in between. From germline, CDR1 is GTSNPN and CDR2 SVGIG (reference sequence). This CDR3 has 12 amino acids. The CDR3 nucleotides are TGTGCCTGGAGTGAGACTGGAGATACGCAGTATTTT. As protein: CAWSETGDTQYF.

This clone was seen just once. The V gene is TRBV9, the J gene TRBJ1-1; D not certain. CDR1 SGDLS and CDR2 YYNGEE come from the germline V gene. V lost 0 bases and J 7 bases, leaving 10 bases between the germline ends. The CDR3 sequence is 13 residues long. CDR3 loop: CASSVAAGLEAFF. DNA for the CDR3: TGTGCCAGCAGCGTAGCGGCCGGGCTTGAAGCTTTCTTT.

The chain carries TRBV7-2 and TRBJ2-3; no clear D. Trimming pared 4 bases from V and 2 bases from J, leaving 1 base between. Germline CDR1 SGHTA, CDR2 FQGNSA. The CDR3 length is 11 residues. For the CDR3, the DNA is TGTGCCAGCAGCTCCACAGATACGCAGTATTTT. Translated, it gives CASSSTDTQYF.

The table lists this clone with a count of one. The chain employs TRBV5-6 and TRBJ1-2, with D possibly being TRBD1 (6 bases). CDR1 and CDR2 (germline): SGHDT, YYEEEE. V was pared by 1 base and J by 1 base, with 8 bases between. The CDR3 extends over 14 amino acids. In DNA, the CDR3 is TGTGCCAGCAGCTTGCCAGGGGTTAACTATGGCTACACCTTC. Residues: CASSLPGVNYGYTF.

For the CDR3, the DNA is TGTGCCAGCAGTGAGGGACAGGCTAATGAAAAACTGTTTTTT. Amino acids: CASSEGQANEKLFF. The rearrangement links TRBV25-1 to TRBJ1-4, with 8 nucleotides matching TRBD1. Germline lookup yields CDR1 MGHDK and CDR2 SYGVNS. The CDR3 totals 14 residues. J gave up 3 bases and V 3 bases, and 0 bases lay outside the gene matches.

The gene calls are TRBV6-5 and TRBJ2-7, with a tentative D call TRBD2 (6 bases). Germline V CDR1 and CDR2: MNHEY, SVGAGI. V gave up 5 bases and J gave up 0 bases, with 8 bases separating them. CDR3 length: 13 amino acids. DNA of the CDR3: TGTGCCAGCAGTCGCGGGAACTCCTACGAGCAGTACTTC. This gives the protein CASSRGNSYEQYF.

The genes are TRBV5-5 and TRBJ1-1, with unresolved D. The V gene lost 4 bases and the J gene lost 5 bases, with 12 bases spanning the gap. The germline V gene has CDR1 SGHKS and CDR2 YYEKEE (reference sequence). The CDR3 totals 13 residues. The DNA for the CDR3 is TGTGCCAGCAGCCCGTGGGCTGGGACTGAAGCTTTCTTT. Translating gives CASSPWAGTEAFF.

The rearrangement links TRBV10-1 to TRBJ2-7; D may be TRBD2 (6 bases). Germline loops: CDR1 WNHNN, CDR2 SYGVQD (reference sequence). The CDR3 sequence is 15 residues long. Trimming took off 6 bases at V and 5 bases at J, with 20 bases between the two ends. The CDR3 spells CASSAMGGFWDEQYF. DNA of the CDR3: TGCGCCAGCAGCGCGATGGGGGGATTTTGGGACGAGCAGTACTTC.

The CDR3 loop is CASSLESLAGGPGQFF. The CDR3 region has the DNA TGTGCCAGCAGTTTAGAGTCGCTAGCGGGAGGGCCAGGGCAGTTCTTC. The gene calls are TRBV27 and TRBJ2-1; 12 bases align to TRBD2. The CDR3 runs to 16 residues. CDR1 MNHEY and CDR2 SMNVEV come from the germline V gene (reference sequence). V lost 2 bases to trimming and J lost 12 bases; unmatched junction nucleotides: 11.

The CDR3: CASTTGGSYSGNTIYF. The CDR3 DNA reads TGTGCCAGCACGACTGGAGGGTCTTACTCTGGAAACACCATATATTTT. The chain uses TRBV19 and TRBJ1-3; D unclear. V was shortened by 9 bases and J by 0 bases, with 18 bases between the two germline ends. Germline lookup yields CDR1 LNHDA and CDR2 SQIVND (reference sequence). The CDR3 length is 16 residues.